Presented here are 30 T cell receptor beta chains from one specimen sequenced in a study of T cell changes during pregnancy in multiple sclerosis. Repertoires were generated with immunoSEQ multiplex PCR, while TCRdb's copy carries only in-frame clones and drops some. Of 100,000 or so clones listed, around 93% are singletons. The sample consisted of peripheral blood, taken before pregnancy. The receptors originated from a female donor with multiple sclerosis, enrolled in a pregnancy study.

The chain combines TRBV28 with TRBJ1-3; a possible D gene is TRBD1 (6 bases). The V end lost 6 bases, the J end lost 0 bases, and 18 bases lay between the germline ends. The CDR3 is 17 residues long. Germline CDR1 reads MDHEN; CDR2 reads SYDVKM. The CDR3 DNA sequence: TGTGCCAGCAGCCTCGGGACAAACAGCCCCTCTGGAAACACCATATATTTT. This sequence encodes CASSLGTNSPSGNTIYF.

The CDR3 spells CASSQVEGSSYEQYF. DNA for the CDR3: TGTGCCAGCAGCCAAGTAGAGGGAAGCTCCTACGAGCAGTACTTC. V is TRBV4-2 and J is TRBJ2-7, with D tentatively TRBD2 (5 bases). The CDR3 consists of 15 residues. With 1 base removed from V and 0 bases from J, the gap between germline ends came to 10 bases. The V gene's germline CDR1 is LGHNA and CDR2 YNFKEQ.

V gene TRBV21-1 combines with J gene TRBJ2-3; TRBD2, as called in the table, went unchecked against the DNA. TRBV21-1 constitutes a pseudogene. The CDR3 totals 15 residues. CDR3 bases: TGTGCCAGCAGCATGATGCGGGAGGACACAGATACGCAGTATTTT. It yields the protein CASSMMREDTDTQYF.

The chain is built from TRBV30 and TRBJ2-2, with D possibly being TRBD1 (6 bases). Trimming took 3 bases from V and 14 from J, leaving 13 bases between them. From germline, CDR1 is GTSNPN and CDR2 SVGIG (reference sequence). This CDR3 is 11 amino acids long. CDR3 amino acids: CAWRQGPPLFF. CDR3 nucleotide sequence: TGTGCCTGGAGACAGGGCCCCCCCCTGTTTTTT.

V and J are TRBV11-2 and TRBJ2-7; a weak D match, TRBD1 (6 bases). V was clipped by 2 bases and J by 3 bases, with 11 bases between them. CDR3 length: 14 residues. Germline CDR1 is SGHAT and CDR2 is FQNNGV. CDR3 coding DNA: TGTGCCAGCAGCTTACGGCAGGGGTTCTACGAGCAGTACTTC. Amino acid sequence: CASSLRQGFYEQYF.

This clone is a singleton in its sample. CDR3 protein: CASSLDDSFNQPQHF. The CDR3 DNA follows: TGTGCCAGCAGCTTAGACGACAGCTTCAATCAGCCCCAGCATTTT. J is TRBJ1-5 and V is TRBV7-8, with D possibly matching TRBD1 (5 bases). Trimming took 1 base from V and 3 from J, leaving 10 bases between them. The V gene's germline CDR1 is SGHVS and CDR2 FQNEAQ. The CDR3 covers 15 residues.

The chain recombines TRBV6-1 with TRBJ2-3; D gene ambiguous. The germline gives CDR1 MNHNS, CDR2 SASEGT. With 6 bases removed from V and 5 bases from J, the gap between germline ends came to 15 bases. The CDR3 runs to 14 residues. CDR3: CASRLAARLDTQYF. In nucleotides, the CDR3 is TGTGCCAGCAGATTAGCAGCTAGATTAGATACGCAGTATTTT.

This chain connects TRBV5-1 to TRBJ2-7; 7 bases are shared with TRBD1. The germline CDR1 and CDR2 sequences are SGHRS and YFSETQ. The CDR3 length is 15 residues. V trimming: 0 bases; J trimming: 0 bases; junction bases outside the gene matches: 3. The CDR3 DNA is TGCGCCAGCAGCTTGGGGACAGGTAGCTCCTACGAGCAGTACTTC. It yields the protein CASSLGTGSSYEQYF. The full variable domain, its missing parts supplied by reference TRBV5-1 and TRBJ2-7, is KAGVTQTPRYLIKTRGQQVTLSCSPISGHRSVSWYQQTPGQGLQFLFEYFSETQRNKGNFPGRFSGRQFSNSRSEMNVSTLELGDSALYLCASSLGTGSSYEQYFGPGTRLTVT.

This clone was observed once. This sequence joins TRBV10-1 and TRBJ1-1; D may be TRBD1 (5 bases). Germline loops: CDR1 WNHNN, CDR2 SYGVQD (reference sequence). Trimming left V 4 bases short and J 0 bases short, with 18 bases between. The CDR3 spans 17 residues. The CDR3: CASSGPPWTSMNTEAFF. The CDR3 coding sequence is TGCGCCAGCAGTGGACCGCCCTGGACAAGCATGAACACTGAAGCTTTCTTT.

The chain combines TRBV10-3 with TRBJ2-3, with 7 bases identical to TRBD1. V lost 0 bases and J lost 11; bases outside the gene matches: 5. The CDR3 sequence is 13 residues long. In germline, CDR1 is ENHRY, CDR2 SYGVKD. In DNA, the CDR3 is TGTGCCATCAGTGAGTCGATGGCAGGGGGGCAGTATTTT. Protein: CAISESMAGGQYF.

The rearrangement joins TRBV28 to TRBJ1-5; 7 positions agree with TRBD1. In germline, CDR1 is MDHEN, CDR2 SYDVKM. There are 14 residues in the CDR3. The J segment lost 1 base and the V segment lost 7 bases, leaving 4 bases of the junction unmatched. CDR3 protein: CASNQQGSNQPQHF. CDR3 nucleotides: TGTGCCAGCAACCAACAGGGGAGCAATCAGCCCCAGCATTTT.

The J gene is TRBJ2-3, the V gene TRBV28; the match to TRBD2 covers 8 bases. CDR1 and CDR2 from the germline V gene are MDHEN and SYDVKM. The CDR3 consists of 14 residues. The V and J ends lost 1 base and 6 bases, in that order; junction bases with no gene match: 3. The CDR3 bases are TGTGCCAGCAGTTTATCCGGGAGGGTTGATACGCAGTATTTT. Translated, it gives CASSLSGRVDTQYF.

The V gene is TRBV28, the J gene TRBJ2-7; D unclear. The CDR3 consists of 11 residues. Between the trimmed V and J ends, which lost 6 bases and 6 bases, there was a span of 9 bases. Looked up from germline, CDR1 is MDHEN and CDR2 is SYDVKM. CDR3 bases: TGTGCCAGCAGCCCCGGTGCCGAGCAGTACTTC. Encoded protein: CASSPGAEQYF.

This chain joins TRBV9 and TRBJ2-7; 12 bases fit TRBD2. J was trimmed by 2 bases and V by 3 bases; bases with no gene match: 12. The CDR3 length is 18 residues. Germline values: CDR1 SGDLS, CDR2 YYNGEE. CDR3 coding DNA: TGTGCCAGCAGCGGACAGACTAGCGGGAGCTGGGGCCCCTACGAGCAGTACTTC. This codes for CASSGQTSGSWGPYEQYF.

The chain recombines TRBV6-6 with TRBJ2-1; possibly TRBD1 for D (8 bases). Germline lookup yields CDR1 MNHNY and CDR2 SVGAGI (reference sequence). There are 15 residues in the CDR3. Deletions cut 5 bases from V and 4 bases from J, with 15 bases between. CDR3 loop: CASSDYRGGYNEQFF. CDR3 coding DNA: TGTGCCAGCAGTGACTACAGGGGGGGATACAATGAGCAGTTCTTC.

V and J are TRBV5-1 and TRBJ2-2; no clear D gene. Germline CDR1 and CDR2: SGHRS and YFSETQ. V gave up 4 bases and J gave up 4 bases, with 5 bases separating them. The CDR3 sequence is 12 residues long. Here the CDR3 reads CASSGSTGELFF. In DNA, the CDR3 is TGCGCCAGCAGCGGTAGCACCGGGGAGCTGTTTTTT.

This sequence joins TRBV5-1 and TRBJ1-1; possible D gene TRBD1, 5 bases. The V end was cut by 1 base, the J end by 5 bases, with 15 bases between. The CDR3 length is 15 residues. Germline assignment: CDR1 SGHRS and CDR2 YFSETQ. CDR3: CASSLYTIGGTEAFF. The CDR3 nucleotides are TGCGCCAGCAGCTTGTATACCATCGGGGGGACTGAAGCTTTCTTT.

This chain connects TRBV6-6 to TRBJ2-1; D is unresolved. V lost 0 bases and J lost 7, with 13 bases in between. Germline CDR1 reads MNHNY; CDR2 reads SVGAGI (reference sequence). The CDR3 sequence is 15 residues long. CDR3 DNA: TGTGCCAGCAGTTACTCTCTTAGTTACGAAAATGAGCAGTTCTTC. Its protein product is CASSYSLSYENEQFF.

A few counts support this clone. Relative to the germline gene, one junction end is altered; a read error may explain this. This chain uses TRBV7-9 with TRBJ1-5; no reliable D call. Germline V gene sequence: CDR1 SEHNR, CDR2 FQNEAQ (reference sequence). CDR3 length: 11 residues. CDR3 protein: CASSLGDIKNF. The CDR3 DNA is TGTGCCAGCAGCTTAGGCGATATTAAGAATTTT.

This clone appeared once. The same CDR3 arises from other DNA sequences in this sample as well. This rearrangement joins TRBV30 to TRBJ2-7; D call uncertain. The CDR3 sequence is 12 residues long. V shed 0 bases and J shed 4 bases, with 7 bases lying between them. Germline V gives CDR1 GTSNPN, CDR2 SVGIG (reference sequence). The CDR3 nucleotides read TGTGCCTGGAGTGTAGATCGGTACGAGCAGTACTTC. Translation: CAWSVDRYEQYF.

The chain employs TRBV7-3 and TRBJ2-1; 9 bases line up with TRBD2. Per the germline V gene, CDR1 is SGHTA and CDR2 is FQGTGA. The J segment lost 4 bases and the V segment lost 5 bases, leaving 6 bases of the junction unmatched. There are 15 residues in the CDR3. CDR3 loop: CASSPGLAGYNEQFF. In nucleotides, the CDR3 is TGTGCCAGCAGCCCCGGGCTAGCGGGATACAATGAGCAGTTCTTC.

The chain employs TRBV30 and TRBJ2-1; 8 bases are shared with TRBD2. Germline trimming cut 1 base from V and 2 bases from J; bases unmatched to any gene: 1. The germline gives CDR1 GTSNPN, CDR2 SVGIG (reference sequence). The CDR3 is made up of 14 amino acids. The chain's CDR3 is CAWSERGPYNEQFF. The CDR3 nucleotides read TGTGCCTGGAGTGAGCGGGGGCCCTACAATGAGCAGTTCTTC. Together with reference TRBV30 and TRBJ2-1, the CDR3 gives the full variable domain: SQTIHQWPATLVQPVGSPLSLECTVEGTSNPNLYWYRQAAGRGLQLLFYSVGIGQISSEVPQNLSASRPQDRQFILSSKKLLLSDSGFYLCAWSERGPYNEQFFGPGTRLTVL.

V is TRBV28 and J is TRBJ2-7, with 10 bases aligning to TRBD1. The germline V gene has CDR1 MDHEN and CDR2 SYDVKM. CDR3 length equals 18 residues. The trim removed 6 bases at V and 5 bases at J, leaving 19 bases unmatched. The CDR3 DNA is TGTGCCAGCAGCCCCCTGCGGGACAGGGGATCAGCCAGGGACGAGCAGTACTTC. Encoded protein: CASSPLRDRGSARDEQYF.

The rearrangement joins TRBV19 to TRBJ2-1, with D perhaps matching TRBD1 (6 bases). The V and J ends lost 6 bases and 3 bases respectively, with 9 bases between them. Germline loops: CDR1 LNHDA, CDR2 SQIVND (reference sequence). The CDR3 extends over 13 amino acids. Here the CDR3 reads CASSTGNYNEQFF. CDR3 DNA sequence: TGTGCCAGTAGCACAGGGAACTACAATGAGCAGTTCTTC.

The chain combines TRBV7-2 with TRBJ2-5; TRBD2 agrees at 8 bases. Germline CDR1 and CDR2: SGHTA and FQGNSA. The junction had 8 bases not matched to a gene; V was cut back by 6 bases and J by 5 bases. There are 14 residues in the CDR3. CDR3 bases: TGTGCCAGCAGTCTTCCGGGGACTAGGGAGACCCAGTACTTC. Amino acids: CASSLPGTRETQYF.

CDR3 DNA: TGTGCCTGGAGTGGACTAGCGGGCCACAGCGCCCCAGATACGCAGTATTTT. Amino acid sequence: CAWSGLAGHSAPDTQYF. This chain connects TRBV30 to TRBJ2-3; 10 positions agree with TRBD2. Germline V gene data show CDR1 as GTSNPN and CDR2 as SVGIG (reference sequence). V shed 1 base and J 4 bases; nucleotides not matched to a gene: 11. The CDR3 totals 17 residues. Filled out from reference TRBV30 and TRBJ2-3, the complete variable domain reads SQTIHQWPATLVQPVGSPLSLECTVEGTSNPNLYWYRQAAGRGLQLLFYSVGIGQISSEVPQNLSASRPQDRQFILSSKKLLLSDSGFYLCAWSGLAGHSAPDTQYFGPGTRLTVL.

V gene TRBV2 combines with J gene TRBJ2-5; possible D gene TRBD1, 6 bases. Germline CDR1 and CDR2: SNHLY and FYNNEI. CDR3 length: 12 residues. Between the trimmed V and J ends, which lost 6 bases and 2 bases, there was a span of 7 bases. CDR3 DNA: TGTGCCAGCAGGACAGGACAAGAGACCCAGTACTTC. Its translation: CASRTGQETQYF. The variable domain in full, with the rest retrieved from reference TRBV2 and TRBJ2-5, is EPEVTQTPSHQVTQMGQEVILRCVPISNHLYFYWYRQILGQKVEFLVSFYNNEISEKSEIFDDQFSVERPDGSNFTLKIRSTKLEDSAMYFCASRTGQETQYFGPGTRLLVL.

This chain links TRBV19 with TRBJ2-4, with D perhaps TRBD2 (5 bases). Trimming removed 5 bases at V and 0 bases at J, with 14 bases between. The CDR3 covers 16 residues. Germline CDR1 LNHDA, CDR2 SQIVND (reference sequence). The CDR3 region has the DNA TGTGCCAGTAGTTCTGCAGCTGGACTAGCCAAAAACATTCAGTACTTC. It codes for CASSSAAGLAKNIQYF.

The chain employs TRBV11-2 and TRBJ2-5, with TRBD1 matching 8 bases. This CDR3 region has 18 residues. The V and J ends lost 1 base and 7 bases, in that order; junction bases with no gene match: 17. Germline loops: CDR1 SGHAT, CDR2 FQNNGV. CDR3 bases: TGTGCCAGCAGCTTAGTTTATGAGGTCGGACAGGGAAAGGGGACCCAGTACTTC. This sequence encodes CASSLVYEVGQGKGTQYF. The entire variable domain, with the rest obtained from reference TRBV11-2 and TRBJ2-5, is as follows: EAGVAQSPRYKIIEKRQSVAFWCNPISGHATLYWYQQILGQGPKLLIQFQNNGVVDDSQLPKDRFSAERLKGVDSTLKIQPAKLEDSAVYLCASSLVYEVGQGKGTQYFGPGTRLLVL.

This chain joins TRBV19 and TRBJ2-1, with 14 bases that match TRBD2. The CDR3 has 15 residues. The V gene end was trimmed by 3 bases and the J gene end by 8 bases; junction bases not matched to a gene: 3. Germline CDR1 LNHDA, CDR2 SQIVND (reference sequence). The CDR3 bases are TGTGCCAGTAGTATGTGGACTAGCGGGGGGCATGAGCAGTTCTTC. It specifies CASSMWTSGGHEQFF.